The next 28 T cell receptor beta chains were all read from a single sample in a study of shared clonotypes between healthy human individuals. Produced via immunoSEQ multiplex PCR; TCRdb's table is partial and in-frame only. The table lists about 580,000 clones, nearly 98% of them singletons. Terminally differentiated effector memory CD45RA+ cells were left out of the naive CD8 fraction, which was CD45RO-negative and positively selected for CCR7. Sequencing was done on a sample of naive CD8+ T cells sorted from blood. Every receptor here comes from a man aged 25-45 years in good health.

The chain employs TRBV28 and TRBJ2-3; 10 positions agree with TRBD2. The trim removed 3 bases at V and 2 bases at J, leaving 5 bases unmatched. Germline-derived CDR1 and CDR2 are MDHEN and SYDVKM. CDR3 length: 16 amino acids. CDR3 DNA: TGTGCCAGCAGTTTCCAACTAGCGGGGCTCACAGATACGCAGTATTTT. It is translated as CASSFQLAGLTDTQYF.

This chain links TRBV29-1 with TRBJ2-1; D perhaps matches TRBD1 (5 bases). V lost 6 bases to trimming and J lost 2 bases, with 14 bases between them. Germline lookup yields CDR1 SQVTM and CDR2 ANQGSEA. There are 14 residues in the CDR3. The CDR3 sequence: CSVDGPDTYNEQFF. The DNA for the CDR3 is TGCAGCGTCGATGGCCCGGACACCTACAATGAGCAGTTCTTC.

The chain couples TRBV29-1 to TRBJ2-5; D perhaps matches TRBD1 (6 bases). The CDR3 totals 12 residues. Germline V gene lookup returns CDR1 SQVTM and CDR2 ANQGSEA. V shed 7 bases and J shed 3 bases, with 12 bases lying between them. The CDR3 region is CSGSEGEETQYF. The CDR3 DNA sequence: TGCAGCGGATCCGAGGGGGAAGAGACCCAGTACTTC.

The CDR3 nucleotides read TGTGCCAGCAGCCCCCCTGACGCTGGATCCTACGAGCAGTACTTC. Translation gives CASSPPDAGSYEQYF. This chain uses TRBV7-9 with TRBJ2-7; D uncertain. This CDR3 is 15 amino acids long. V was pared by 5 bases and J by 1 base, with 15 bases between. Germline lookup yields CDR1 SEHNR and CDR2 FQNEAQ (reference sequence).

The chain links TRBV23-1 to TRBJ2-7; 11 bases map to TRBD2. TRBV23-1 belongs to the ORF category, with a function that is uncertain. The CDR3 consists of 15 residues. Trimming at V came to 4 bases and at J to 2 bases, leaving 4 bases not matched to a gene. The CDR3 DNA reads TGCGCCAGCAGTCCTGCTAGCGGGAGGACCTACGAGCAGTACTTC. Protein sequence: CASSPASGRTYEQYF.

The V and J genes are TRBV19 and TRBJ2-1, with 7 bases that match TRBD1. The CDR3 consists of 14 residues. V was pared by 0 bases and J by 9 bases, with 5 bases of the junction left unmatched. Germline values: CDR1 LNHDA, CDR2 SQIVND (reference sequence). CDR3 region: CASSIDGTAPEQFF. CDR3 DNA sequence: TGTGCCAGTAGTATAGACGGGACAGCCCCTGAGCAGTTCTTC.

The chain joins TRBV11-2 to TRBJ2-7, with D perhaps TRBD2 (7 bases). This CDR3 region has 14 residues. Trimming took off 7 bases at V and 2 bases at J, with 15 bases between the two ends. Germline-derived CDR1 and CDR2 are SGHAT and FQNNGV. The DNA for the CDR3 is TGTGCCAGCACCCCGGGGGGCCCCACCTACGAGCAGTACTTC. It is translated as CASTPGGPTYEQYF.

The chain couples TRBV6-1 to TRBJ2-5; 7 bases map to TRBD1. The germline V gene has CDR1 MNHNS and CDR2 SASEGT. V trimming: 5 bases; J trimming: 0 bases; junction bases outside the gene matches: 6. The CDR3 totals 15 residues. The CDR3 here is CASSRGQDDQETQYF. For the CDR3, the DNA is TGTGCCAGCAGTCGTGGACAGGACGACCAAGAGACCCAGTACTTC.

The rearrangement uses TRBV7-9 and TRBJ1-2; D call uncertain. V lost 1 base, J lost 1 base, and 10 bases lay in between. Germline V gives CDR1 SEHNR, CDR2 FQNEAQ (reference sequence). This CDR3 contains 15 residues. The CDR3 protein is CASSLGPTLNYGYTF. The CDR3 bases are TGTGCCAGCAGCTTAGGGCCAACTCTTAACTATGGCTACACCTTC.

The chain uses TRBV4-1 and TRBJ2-2; D is unresolved. Looked up from germline, CDR1 is MGHRA and CDR2 is YSYEKL. Trimming took off 4 bases at V and 4 bases at J, with 10 bases between the two ends. The CDR3 is made up of 14 amino acids. This CDR3 is CASSRTAATGELFF. CDR3 DNA: TGCGCCAGCAGCCGGACGGCAGCCACCGGGGAGCTGTTTTTT.

The V call is TRBV5-1, the J call TRBJ1-1; D is unresolved. Germline V gives CDR1 SGHRS, CDR2 YFSETQ. This CDR3 spans 12 amino acids. V was cut by 1 base and J by 7 bases, with 8 bases left in between. CDR3 nucleotide sequence: TGCGCCAGCAGCTTGAATTACGGTGAAGCTTTCTTT. Translation: CASSLNYGEAFF.

This clone was seen a few times. The sample holds other DNA sequences that translate to the same CDR3. This chain's CDR3 is CASRGLSYEQYF. The CDR3 nucleotides read TGTGCCAGCAGGGGACTTTCTTACGAGCAGTACTTC. The chain carries TRBV28 and TRBJ2-7, with D maybe TRBD2 (6 bases). Germline V CDR1 and CDR2: MDHEN, SYDVKM. This CDR3 contains 12 residues. V lost 6 bases and J 4 bases, leaving 10 bases between the germline ends.

The chain uses TRBV25-1 and TRBJ2-2; 9 nucleotides match TRBD2. The CDR3 contains 16 residues. V was pared by 1 base and J by 5 bases, with 5 bases of the junction left unmatched. CDR1 MGHDK and CDR2 SYGVNS come from the germline V gene. As DNA, the CDR3 is TGTGCCAGCAGTGAATTCTCTAGCGGGACAACCGGGGAGCTGTTTTTT. Amino acids: CASSEFSSGTTGELFF. The whole variable domain, remainder taken from reference TRBV25-1 and TRBJ2-2, is EADIYQTPRYLVIGTGKKITLECSQTMGHDKMYWYQQDPGMELHLIHYSYGVNSTEKGDLSSESTVSRIRTEHFPLTLESARPSHTSQYLCASSEFSSGTTGELFFGEGSRLTVL.

This sequence joins TRBV7-9 and TRBJ2-5, with TRBD1 matching 7 bases. The germline V gene has CDR1 SEHNR and CDR2 FQNEAQ (reference sequence). V lost 5 bases, J lost 5 bases, and 11 bases stayed unmatched. The CDR3 runs 15 residues. The CDR3: CASSPGQRSGETQYF. CDR3 nucleotides: TGTGCCAGCAGCCCGGGACAGCGCTCGGGGGAGACCCAGTACTTC.

The chain recombines TRBV11-2 with TRBJ2-3; 10 nucleotides align to TRBD2. This CDR3 is 15 amino acids long. V lost 7 bases, J lost 4 bases, and 8 bases stayed unmatched. Germline CDR1 and CDR2: SGHAT and FQNNGV. The CDR3 sequence: CASNEAGGPPDTQYF. Written as DNA, the CDR3 is TGTGCCAGCAACGAAGCGGGAGGGCCTCCAGATACGCAGTATTTT. Full variable domain (outside the CDR3, taken from reference TRBV11-2 and TRBJ2-3): EAGVAQSPRYKIIEKRQSVAFWCNPISGHATLYWYQQILGQGPKLLIQFQNNGVVDDSQLPKDRFSAERLKGVDSTLKIQPAKLEDSAVYLCASNEAGGPPDTQYFGPGTRLTVL.

The rearrangement links TRBV18 to TRBJ1-4, with no clear D. Germline loops: CDR1 KGHSH, CDR2 LQKENI. The CDR3 is 13 amino acids. The V end lost 2 bases, the J end lost 8 bases, and 9 bases lay between the germline ends. The CDR3 loop reads CASSPDSDEKLFF. Written as DNA, the CDR3 is TGTGCCAGCTCACCAGACTCTGACGAAAAACTGTTTTTT. Drawing the rest from reference TRBV18 and TRBJ1-4, the complete variable domain is NAGVMQNPRHLVRRRGQEARLRCSPMKGHSHVYWYRQLPEEGLKFMVYLQKENIIDESGMPKERFSAEFPKEGPSILRIQQVVRGDSAAYFCASSPDSDEKLFFGSGTQLSVL.

The V gene is TRBV6-1, the J gene TRBJ1-5; D not certain. CDR1 MNHNS and CDR2 SASEGT come from the germline V gene. V was pared by 8 bases and J by 6 bases, with 14 bases between. This CDR3 spans 13 amino acids. CDR3 sequence reads: CASLLELGQPQHF. The CDR3 region has the DNA TGTGCCAGCCTCCTTGAGTTGGGTCAGCCCCAGCATTTT.

The V gene is TRBV29-1, the J gene TRBJ2-7, with 9 positions matching TRBD1. The CDR3 loop spans 15 amino acids. Germline V gene sequence: CDR1 SQVTM, CDR2 ANQGSEA. V was clipped by 0 bases and J by 3 bases; unmatched bases: 6. The CDR3 region has the DNA TGCAGCGTTGAAGATGGGACAGGGTTCATCTACGAGCAGTACTTC. Translation gives CSVEDGTGFIYEQYF.

V gene TRBV28 combines with J gene TRBJ2-7; the D gene is possibly TRBD2 (6 bases). The germline gives CDR1 MDHEN, CDR2 SYDVKM. V gave up 3 bases and J gave up 2 bases, with 11 bases separating them. The CDR3 length is 14 residues. The CDR3 loop reads CASSLEGFAYEQYF. The CDR3 coding sequence is TGTGCCAGCAGTTTGGAGGGATTTGCCTACGAGCAGTACTTC.

This chain uses TRBV6-1 with TRBJ1-1; the D is unclear. Trimming shortened V by 7 bases and J by 5 bases, and 8 bases separated the two germline ends. CDR3 length: 11 amino acids. Germline values: CDR1 MNHNS, CDR2 SASEGT. CDR3 loop: CASNGGTEAFF. The CDR3 bases are TGTGCCAGCAACGGCGGTACTGAAGCTTTCTTT.

The CDR3 nucleotides are TGTGCCAGTGGAGGGGACAGGGCTCAGTACTTC. This codes for CASGGDRAQYF. The chain employs TRBV7-9 and TRBJ2-7, with TRBD1 matching 9 bases. This CDR3 has 11 residues. Germline-derived CDR1 and CDR2 are SEHNR and FQNEAQ (reference sequence). V was pared by 9 bases and J by 10 bases, with 7 bases of the junction left unmatched.

The gene calls are TRBV2 and TRBJ2-1; no reliable D call. The germline V and J ends were trimmed by 3 bases and 5 bases, with 11 bases remaining between them. The CDR3 is 14 amino acids. Germline CDR1 SNHLY, CDR2 FYNNEI. The CDR3 region has the DNA TGTGCCAGCAGTGACGGCCAGGTGGACAATGAGCAGTTCTTC. Translated, it gives CASSDGQVDNEQFF.

The J gene is TRBJ1-2, the V gene TRBV7-9; tentative D call: TRBD1 (6 bases). The CDR3 is 14 residues long. Germline values: CDR1 SEHNR, CDR2 FQNEAQ (reference sequence). The V end was cut by 2 bases, the J end by 5 bases, with 12 bases between. CDR3 protein: CASSLIPQGYGYTF. In DNA, the CDR3 is TGTGCCAGCAGCTTAATCCCACAGGGATATGGCTACACCTTC.

CDR3 amino acids: CASSTQGIAAYEQYF. In DNA, the CDR3 is TGTGCCAGCAGTACACAGGGGATCGCGGCCTACGAGCAGTACTTC. The genes are TRBV28 and TRBJ2-7; 7 bases agree with TRBD1. The CDR3 consists of 15 residues. The V gene's germline CDR1 is MDHEN and CDR2 SYDVKM. Trimming took 5 bases from V and 2 from J; bases not matched to a gene: 9.

The chain is built from TRBV5-4 and TRBJ2-5; 7 bases are shared with TRBD2. Germline V CDR1 and CDR2: SGHNT, YYREEE (reference sequence). The CDR3 consists of 14 residues. V lost 4 bases and J lost 1; bases outside the gene matches: 4. The CDR3 DNA reads as TGTGCCAGCAGCCATCCTAGCGGCCAAGAGACCCAGTACTTC. This translates into CASSHPSGQETQYF.

The chain has TRBV10-1 and TRBJ2-7; 10 bases match TRBD1. The CDR3 spans 16 residues. V lost 5 bases and J lost 2; bases outside the gene matches: 9. CDR1 and CDR2 from the germline V gene are WNHNN and SYGVQD (reference sequence). The CDR3 DNA is TGCGCCAGCAGTCCGCTCAGGGGACAGGGGACCTACGAGCAGTACTTC. This translates into CASSPLRGQGTYEQYF.

This chain connects TRBV27 to TRBJ2-1; the match to TRBD2 covers 8 bases. From germline, CDR1 is MNHEY and CDR2 SMNVEV (reference sequence). This CDR3 contains 13 residues. V lost 6 bases and J lost 7; bases outside the gene matches: 5. CDR3 in DNA: TGTGCCAGCAGGTCCGGGACTAGTAATGAGCAGTTCTTC. Residues: CASRSGTSNEQFF.

This chain joins TRBV18 and TRBJ2-7, with D possibly called TRBD1 or TRBD2 (5 bases each). Germline CDR1 is KGHSH and CDR2 is LQKENI. V lost 5 bases, J lost 2 bases, and 13 bases lay in between. This CDR3 spans 14 amino acids. The CDR3 is CASSSGTSPYEQYF. CDR3 nucleotide sequence: TGTGCCAGCTCATCAGGGACCTCTCCCTACGAGCAGTACTTC.